The 5 T cell receptor beta chains given below trace back to one sample, sequenced in a study of Graves' ophthalmopathy and Graves' hyperthyroidism. The TCR beta CDR3 regions underwent amplification from RNA transcripts. The first round was an RT-PCR with HTBI primers, and the second round was a multiplex PCR. One entry per CDR3 protein, called by TCRdb with MiXCR from the multiplex PCR reads. The sample shows about 660,000 distinct CDR3 sequences, about 40% of them seen only once. The specimen was peripheral blood. The receptors derive from an adult man with Graves' ophthalmopathy.

In its sample, this clonotype was seen many times. Its ends do not fully match the called genes, so a read error is possible. The chain combines TRBV7-3 with TRBJ2-7, with 10 bases aligning to TRBD2. The CDR3 contains 15 residues. Looked up from germline, CDR1 is SGHTA and CDR2 is FQGTGA. The CDR3, as DNA: TGTGCCAGCAGCCTAACTAGCGGGATGACCTACGAGCAGTACTTC. Protein product: CASSLTSGMTYEQYF.

This chain links TRBV7-6 with TRBJ1-2, with D uncertain. There are 15 residues in the CDR3. Germline CDR1 and CDR2: SGHVS and FNYEAQ. V gave up 5 bases and J gave up 7 bases, with 20 bases separating them. CDR3 amino acids: CASSAGSGRASGYTF. The CDR3 DNA reads as TGTGCCAGCAGCGCGGGTAGCGGGAGGGCAAGTGGCTACACCTTC. The variable domain in full, with the rest retrieved from reference TRBV7-6 and TRBJ1-2, is GAGVSQSPRYKVTKRGQDVALRCDPISGHVSLYWYRQALGQGPEFLTYFNYEAQQDKSGLPNDRFSAERPEGSISTLTIQRTEQRDSAMYRCASSAGSGRASGYTFGSGTRLTVV.

J is TRBJ2-2 and V is TRBV11-2; a possible D gene is TRBD2 (6 bases). The CDR3 is 13 amino acids. Germline CDR1 SGHAT, CDR2 FQNNGV. Trimming left V 6 bases short and J 6 bases short, with 11 bases between. The CDR3 spells CASSPPGAGELFF. The CDR3 coding sequence is TGTGCCAGCAGTCCCCCGGGGGCCGGGGAGCTGTTTTTT.

This clonotype was counted at least ten times. This rearrangement joins TRBV19 to TRBJ2-7; D not certain. This CDR3 comprises 11 residues. Germline V CDR1 and CDR2: LNHDA, SQIVND (reference sequence). V was pared by 3 bases and J by 5 bases, with 5 bases between. CDR3 coding DNA: TGTGCCAGTAGTATCGGCAACGAGCAGTACTTC. Its translation is CASSIGNEQYF.

This clonotype was seen many times. CDR3 residues: CSATLAGGGVETQYF. CDR3 sequence (DNA): TGCAGTGCTACTTTAGCGGGAGGAGGTGTAGAGACCCAGTACTTC. The genes are TRBV20-1 and TRBJ2-5; 10 positions match TRBD2. The CDR3 totals 15 residues. The ends lost 4 bases at V and 4 bases at J; junction bases unmatched: 9. The germline V gene encodes CDR1 DFQATT and CDR2 SNEGSKA (reference sequence).